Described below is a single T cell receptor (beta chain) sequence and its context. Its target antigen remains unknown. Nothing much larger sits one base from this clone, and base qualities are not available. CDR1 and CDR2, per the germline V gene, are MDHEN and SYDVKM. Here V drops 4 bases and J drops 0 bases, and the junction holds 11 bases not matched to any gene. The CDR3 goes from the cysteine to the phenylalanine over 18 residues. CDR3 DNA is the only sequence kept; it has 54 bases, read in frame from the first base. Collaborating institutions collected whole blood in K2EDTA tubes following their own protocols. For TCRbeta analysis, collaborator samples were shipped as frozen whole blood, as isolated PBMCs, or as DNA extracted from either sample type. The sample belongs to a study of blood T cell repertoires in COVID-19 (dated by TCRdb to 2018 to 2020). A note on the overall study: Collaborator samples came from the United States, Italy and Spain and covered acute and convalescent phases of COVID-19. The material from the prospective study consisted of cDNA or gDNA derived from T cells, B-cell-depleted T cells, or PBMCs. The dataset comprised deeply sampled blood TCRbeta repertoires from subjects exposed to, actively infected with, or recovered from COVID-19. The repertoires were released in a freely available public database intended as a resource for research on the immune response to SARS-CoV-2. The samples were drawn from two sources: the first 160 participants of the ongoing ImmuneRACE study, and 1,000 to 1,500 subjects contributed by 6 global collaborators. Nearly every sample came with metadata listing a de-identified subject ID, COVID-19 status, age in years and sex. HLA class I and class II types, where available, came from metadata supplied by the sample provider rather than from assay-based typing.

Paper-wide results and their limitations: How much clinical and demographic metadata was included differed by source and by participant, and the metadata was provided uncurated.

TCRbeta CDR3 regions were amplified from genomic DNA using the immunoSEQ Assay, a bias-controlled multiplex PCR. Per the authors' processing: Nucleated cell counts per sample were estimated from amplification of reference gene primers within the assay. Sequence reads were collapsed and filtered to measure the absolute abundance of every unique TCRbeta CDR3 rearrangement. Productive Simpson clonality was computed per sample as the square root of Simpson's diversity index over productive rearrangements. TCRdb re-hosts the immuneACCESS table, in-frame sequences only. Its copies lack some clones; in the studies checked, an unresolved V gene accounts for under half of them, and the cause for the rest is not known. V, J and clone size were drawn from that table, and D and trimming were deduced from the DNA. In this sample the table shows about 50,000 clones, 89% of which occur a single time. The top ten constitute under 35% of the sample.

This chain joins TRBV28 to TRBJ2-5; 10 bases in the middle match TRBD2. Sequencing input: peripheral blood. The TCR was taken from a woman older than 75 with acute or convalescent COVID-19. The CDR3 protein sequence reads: CASSSPGSGGTHQETQYF. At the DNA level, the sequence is TGTGCCAGCAGTTCCCCGGGTAGCGGGGGGACCCACCAAGAGACCCAGTACTTC.